This T cell receptor (beta chain) derives from a study of blood T cell repertoires in COVID-19. Germline V gene lookup returns CDR1 MNHNY and CDR2 SVGAGI (reference sequence). Trimming removed 6 bases from V and 0 bases from J; junction bases left unmatched: 8. The CDR3 has 16 residues. Sequenced by immunoSEQ multiplex PCR; TCRdb stores in-frame clones only, minus some. Among under 150,000 clones, just over 90% were seen once, and the ten largest hold roughly 1.9%. This receptor was obtained from a human donor with active COVID-19. The donor label of this sample is uncertain. V is TRBV6-6 and J is TRBJ2-4; 7 bases map to TRBD1. The sample was peripheral blood. The CDR3 loop reads CASRPRDSRAKNIQYF. The CDR3 DNA is TGTGCCAGCAGACCACGGGACAGCCGAGCCAAAAACATTCAGTACTTC.